This T cell receptor (beta chain) originates from a study of shared clonotypes between healthy human individuals. Study context: Each donor's CD4 naive and CD4 memory cells filled three plates apiece, CD8 naive two, and CD8 memory one. Study conclusions and caveats: Against clonotypes common to all four donors, non-shared ones had lower generation probabilities.

The CDR3 sequence is 14 residues long. The V gene lost 1 base and the J gene lost 4 bases, with 8 bases spanning the gap. Germline values: CDR1 SGDLS, CDR2 YYNGEE. Note on this clone: Antigen: not known.

Sequencing was performed with immunoSEQ multiplex PCR; in TCRdb, only in-frame clones are kept and a portion is missing. The sample records under 2,500,000 clones, approximately 96% being singletons. Both subsets, CD45RA+ naive and CD45RA-negative memory, were split from the CD4+ cells. This clonotype was sampled from a man aged 18-30 years in good health. The sample taken for sequencing was naive CD4+ T cells sorted from blood. The sample's subset: CD45RA+ positively selected. The chain carries TRBV9 and TRBJ1-4; D is uncertain. The CDR3 loop reads CASSVTSGNEKLFF. CDR3 bases: TGTGCCAGCAGCGTAACTTCTGGTAATGAAAAACTGTTTTTT.